Each of the 13 T cell receptor beta chains below was sequenced from the same sample in a study of blood T cell repertoires in COVID-19. Libraries were prepared by immunoSEQ multiplex PCR; TCRdb keeps only in-frame clonotypes and omits some of them. Altogether 50,000 to 85,000 clones are present, roughly 75% being singletons, with the ten largest covering 8.5% to 10%. The sequenced sample consisted of peripheral blood. The source of these receptors is a human donor in a cohort sampled during active COVID-19.

V gene TRBV13 combines with J gene TRBJ1-1, with a tentative D call TRBD1 (5 bases). V was clipped by 0 bases and J by 3 bases, with 11 bases between them. The CDR3 contains 15 residues. Per the germline V gene, CDR1 is PRHDT and CDR2 is FYEKMQ (reference sequence). Written as DNA, the CDR3 is TGTGCCAGCAGCTTAGGTGGTCCGGGGGACACTGAAGCTTTCTTT. It codes for CASSLGGPGDTEAFF.

This clone was found a few times. DNA for the CDR3: TGTGCCAGCACCTCGAGACGGGCTAATGAAAAACTGTTTTTT. It translates to CASTSRRANEKLFF. The rearrangement joins TRBV5-6 to TRBJ1-4; D is undetermined. This CDR3 spans 14 amino acids. Per germline, CDR1 SGHDT and CDR2 YYEEEE. The ends were cut back, 6 bases at V and 3 bases at J, with 12 bases in the middle.

This chain uses TRBV3-1 (or the pseudogene TRBV3-2) with TRBJ1-1, with 7 bases lining up with TRBD1. Trimming at V came to 2 bases and at J to 6 bases, leaving 6 bases not matched to a gene. The CDR3 totals 14 residues. Per germline, CDR1 LGHDT and CDR2 YNNKEL (reference sequence). CDR3 region: CASSQIRDSAEAFF. The CDR3 DNA is TGTGCCAGCAGCCAAATCCGGGACAGCGCTGAAGCTTTCTTT.

V gene TRBV7-2 combines with J gene TRBJ2-7, with 9 bases matching TRBD2. Trimming took 0 bases from V and 2 from J; bases not matched to a gene: 5. From germline, CDR1 is SGHTA and CDR2 FQGNSA. The CDR3 length is 16 residues. CDR3 DNA: TGTGCCAGCAGCTTAGCCTCCAGCGGGGGGCCCTACGAGCAGTACTTC. It encodes CASSLASSGGPYEQYF.

This chain connects TRBV29-1 to TRBJ1-3; D not certain. CDR3 length: 15 amino acids. V lost 0 bases to trimming and J lost 0 bases, with 9 bases between them. Germline values: CDR1 SQVTM, CDR2 ANQGSEA. The CDR3 nucleotides read TGCAGCGTTGAAGATCCTCTGAGCTCTGGAAACACCATATATTTT. Its protein is CSVEDPLSSGNTIYF.

V and J are TRBV7-2 and TRBJ2-5, with 11 bases matching TRBD1. The V segment lost 6 bases and the J segment 3 bases; nucleotides outside the gene matches: 6. The CDR3 has 15 residues. CDR1 is SGHTA and CDR2 is FQGNSA in the germline V gene. CDR3 DNA: TGTGCCAGCAGACTGCCGGGACAGGGGGAAGAGACCCAGTACTTC. Protein product: CASRLPGQGEETQYF.

This chain joins TRBV5-1 and TRBJ2-1, with 8 positions matching TRBD1. Germline CDR1 SGHRS, CDR2 YFSETQ. V lost 4 bases, J lost 6 bases, and 9 bases stayed unmatched. This CDR3 is 15 amino acids long. CDR3: CASSPPTGVANEQFF. The CDR3 nucleotides read TGCGCCAGCAGCCCTCCGACAGGGGTAGCCAATGAGCAGTTCTTC.

The genes are TRBV28 and TRBJ1-4, with D tentatively TRBD1 (5 bases). Per the germline V gene, CDR1 is MDHEN and CDR2 is SYDVKM. There are 14 residues in the CDR3. The V gene lost 3 bases and the J gene lost 4 bases, with 9 bases spanning the gap. The CDR3 reads CASSLTDFNEKLFF. The CDR3 bases are TGTGCCAGCAGTTTGACAGATTTTAATGAAAAACTGTTTTTT.

This rearrangement joins TRBV29-1 to TRBJ2-5; 7 nucleotides line up with TRBD1. The CDR3 totals 14 residues. Germline V gives CDR1 SQVTM, CDR2 ANQGSEA. Germline trimming cut 5 bases from V and 2 bases from J; bases unmatched to any gene: 8. The CDR3 DNA is TGCAGCGTTCCCGGGACAGATTATCAAGAGACCCAGTACTTC. This encodes CSVPGTDYQETQYF.

This chain joins TRBV20-1 and TRBJ2-7; no firm D call. Germline CDR1 reads DFQATT; CDR2 reads SNEGSKA (reference sequence). This CDR3 is built from 11 residues. V lost 6 bases, J lost 3 bases, and 9 bases lay in between. The CDR3 bases are TGCAGTGCGGCCCAGAACTACGAGCAGTACTTC. The encoded protein is CSAAQNYEQYF.

The J gene is TRBJ2-1, the V gene TRBV19; 10 bases map to TRBD1. Germline trimming cut 6 bases from V and 9 bases from J; bases unmatched to any gene: 8. The CDR3 sequence is 14 residues long. Germline V lookup: CDR1 LNHDA, CDR2 SQIVND (reference sequence). The CDR3 region is CASRPGQGSGEQFF. The CDR3, as DNA: TGTGCCAGTAGGCCGGGACAGGGGTCGGGTGAGCAGTTCTTC.

J is TRBJ2-7 and V is TRBV10-3; 7 nucleotides agree with TRBD1. Trimming cost V 8 bases and J 0 bases; bases outside gene matches: 7. Germline lookup yields CDR1 ENHRY and CDR2 SYGVKD. The CDR3 loop spans 14 amino acids. CDR3 amino acids: CAIGADRSSYEQYF. The CDR3 nucleotides read TGTGCCATCGGGGCGGACAGGAGCTCCTACGAGCAGTACTTC.

The J gene is TRBJ1-2, the V gene TRBV6-2 or TRBV6-3, with D uncertain. V lost 0 bases and J 0 bases, leaving 8 bases between the germline ends. Germline V lookup: CDR1 MNHEY, CDR2 SVGEGT. The CDR3 runs to 15 residues. The CDR3 reads CASSYSPGTNYGYTF. CDR3 nucleotides: TGTGCCAGCAGTTACTCCCCGGGAACTAACTATGGCTACACCTTC.